The T cell receptor (beta chain) under discussion was sequenced for a study of T cell repertoires in cytomegalovirus infection. Overall study context: Both CMV infection and a matching HLA type were indicated by public TCR beta signatures. Study conclusions and caveats: Adding up the frequency of public TCR beta families identified people who carried CMV plus the relevant HLA. It was HLA-C-restricted CMV-specific TCR beta clonotypes that dominated the response ex vivo.

This CDR3 region has 17 residues. The germline V gene has CDR1 MDHEN and CDR2 SYDVKM. The junction had 15 bases not matched to a gene; V was cut back by 3 bases and J by 8 bases. This clonotype was picked up a small number of times. No antigen is known for it. TCRdb re-derived calls from the reads in MiXCR, one entry per CDR3 protein. The profile covers hundreds of thousands of distinct CDR3 sequences, with over 7.5% appearing a single time and about 3.9% taken by the ten largest. This clonotype originated in a human donor in good health (CMV status not recorded). Some clones in this sample may be carry-over from other donors' samples. This chain uses TRBV28 with TRBJ1-4; 7 bases are shared with TRBD1. Sequenced input: PBMCs. DNA for the CDR3: TGTGCCAGCAGTTTGCCCTGGACAGGCCGTGTAAAAGAAAAACTGTTTTTT. Translation gives CASSLPWTGRVKEKLFF.